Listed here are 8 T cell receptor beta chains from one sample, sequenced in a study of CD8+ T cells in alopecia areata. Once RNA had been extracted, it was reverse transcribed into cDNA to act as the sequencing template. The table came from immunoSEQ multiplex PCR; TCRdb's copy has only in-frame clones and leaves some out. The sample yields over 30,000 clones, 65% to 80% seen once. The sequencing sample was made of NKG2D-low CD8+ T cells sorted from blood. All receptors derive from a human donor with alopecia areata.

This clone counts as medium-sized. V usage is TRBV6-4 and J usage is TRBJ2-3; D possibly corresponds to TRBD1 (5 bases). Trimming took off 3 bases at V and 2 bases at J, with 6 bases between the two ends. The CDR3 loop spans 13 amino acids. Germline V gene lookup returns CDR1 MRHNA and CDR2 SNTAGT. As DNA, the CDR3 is TGTGCCAGCAGTGAAGGGGACACAGATACGCAGTATTTT. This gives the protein CASSEGDTDTQYF.

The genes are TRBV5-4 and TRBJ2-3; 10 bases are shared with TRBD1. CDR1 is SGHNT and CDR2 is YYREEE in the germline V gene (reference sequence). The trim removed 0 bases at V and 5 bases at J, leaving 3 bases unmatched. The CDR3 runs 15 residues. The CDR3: CASSLAGQGEDTQYF. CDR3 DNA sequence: TGTGCCAGCAGCTTGGCTGGACAGGGGGAAGATACGCAGTATTTT.

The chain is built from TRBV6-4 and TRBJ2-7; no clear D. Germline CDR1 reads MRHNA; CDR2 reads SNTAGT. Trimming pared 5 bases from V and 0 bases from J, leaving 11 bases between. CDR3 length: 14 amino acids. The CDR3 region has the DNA TGTGCCAGCAGTCCCCAGGAGAGCTCCTACGAGCAGTACTTC. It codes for CASSPQESSYEQYF.

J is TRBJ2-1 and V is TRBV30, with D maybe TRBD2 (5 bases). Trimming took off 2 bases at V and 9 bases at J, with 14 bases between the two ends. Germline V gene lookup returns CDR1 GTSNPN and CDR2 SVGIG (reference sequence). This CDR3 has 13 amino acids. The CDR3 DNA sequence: TGTGCCTGGAGTCCCACGGGGTTTGGTGAGCAGTTCTTC. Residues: CAWSPTGFGEQFF.

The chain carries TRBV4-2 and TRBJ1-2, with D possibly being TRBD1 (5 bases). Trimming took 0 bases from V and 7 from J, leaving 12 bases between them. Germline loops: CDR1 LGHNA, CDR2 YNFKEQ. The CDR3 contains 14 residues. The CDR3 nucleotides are TGTGCCAGCAGCCAAGACCGGGAGGGGTTTGGCTACACCTTC. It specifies CASSQDREGFGYTF.

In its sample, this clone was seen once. The CDR3 loop reads CASSLQGANTGELFF. DNA of the CDR3: TGTGCCAGCAGCCTACAGGGTGCAAACACCGGGGAGCTGTTTTTT. The chain employs TRBV27 and TRBJ2-2, with D tentatively TRBD1 (6 bases). The CDR3 contains 15 residues. Germline loops: CDR1 MNHEY, CDR2 SMNVEV (reference sequence). Trimming cost V 6 bases and J 2 bases, with 13 bases left between them.

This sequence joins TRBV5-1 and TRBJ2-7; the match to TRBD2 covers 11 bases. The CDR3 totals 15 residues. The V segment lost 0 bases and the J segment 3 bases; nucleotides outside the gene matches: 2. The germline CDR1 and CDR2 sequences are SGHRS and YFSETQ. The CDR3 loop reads CASSLVAGGNYEQYF. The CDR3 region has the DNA TGCGCCAGCAGCTTGGTAGCGGGAGGGAACTACGAGCAGTACTTC.

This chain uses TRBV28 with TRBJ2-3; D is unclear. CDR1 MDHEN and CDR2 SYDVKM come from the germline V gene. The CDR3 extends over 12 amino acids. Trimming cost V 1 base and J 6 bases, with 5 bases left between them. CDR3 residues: CASSLLWDTQYF. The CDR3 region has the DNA TGTGCCAGCAGTTTATTGTGGGATACGCAGTATTTT.